The text below deals with one TCR beta chain. Sequence at one end of the junction differs from germline and may be a read error. The data derive from a study of blood T cell repertoires in COVID-19. Profiling relied on immunoSEQ multiplex PCR, and the TCRdb table lists in-frame clones only, not all of them. The sample lists roughly 150,000 clones, 84% occurring once. Looked up from germline, CDR1 is SSHAT and CDR2 is FNYEAQ (reference sequence). CDR3 length: 14 residues. Input material: PBMCs or T cells enriched from blood (not recorded which). The chain is built from TRBV7-7 and TRBJ2-1; 8 bases are a match to TRBD2. This clonotype was sampled from a woman between 45 and 60 years old who had recovered from COVID-19. The CDR3 loop is CASSLGTGGGEQFF. The DNA for the CDR3 is TGTGCTAGCAGCTTAGGAACGGGAGGGGGAGAGCAGTTCTTC.